The present T cell receptor beta chain was sequenced within a study of T cells expressing NK-cell markers. Points from the study as a whole: In a group of several donors, dominant NKG2C+ clonotypes represented about 1.0-7.5% of CD8+ T cells.

From its re-call of the 5' RACE reads, TCRdb lists each CDR3 protein once, without DNA. This sample's table has fewer than 200,000 distinct CDR3 sequences. The CDR3 totals 15 residues. Looked up from germline, CDR1 is SGDLS and CDR2 is YYNGEE. A note on this clonotype: Its target is not known.

The TCR was taken from a woman between 18 and 75 years old in good health. V gene TRBV9 combines with J gene TRBJ1-2. The sequencing input was blood T cells: a sorted CD56 or NKG2C T cell subset, CD4+ or CD8+ T cells, or bulk PBMC T cells (not recorded which). The CDR3 is CASSVAGTGRGGYTF.